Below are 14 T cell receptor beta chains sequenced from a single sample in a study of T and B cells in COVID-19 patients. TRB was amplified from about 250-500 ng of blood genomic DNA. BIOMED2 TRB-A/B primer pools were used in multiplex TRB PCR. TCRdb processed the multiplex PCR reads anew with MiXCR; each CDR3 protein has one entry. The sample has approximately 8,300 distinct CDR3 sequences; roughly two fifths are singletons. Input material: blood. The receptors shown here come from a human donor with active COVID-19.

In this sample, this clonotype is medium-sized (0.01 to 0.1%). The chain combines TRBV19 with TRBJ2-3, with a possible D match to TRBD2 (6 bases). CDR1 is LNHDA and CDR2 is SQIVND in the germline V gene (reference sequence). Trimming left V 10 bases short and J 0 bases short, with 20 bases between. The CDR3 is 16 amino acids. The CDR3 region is CATRGLGRDSTDTQYF. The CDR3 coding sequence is TGTGCCACCCGAGGTCTTGGGCGGGACAGCACAGATACGCAGTATTTT. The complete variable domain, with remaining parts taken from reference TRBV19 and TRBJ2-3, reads DGGITQSPKYLFRKEGQNVTLSCEQNLNHDAMYWYRQDPGQGLRLIYYSQIVNDFQKGDIAEGYSVSREKKESFPLTVTSAQKNPTAFYLCATRGLGRDSTDTQYFGPGTRLTVL.

The CDR3 loop is CASTISDRATNEKLFF. CDR3 coding DNA: TGTGCCAGCACCATTTCGGACCGTGCAACTAATGAAAAACTGTTTTTT. The V gene is TRBV5-6, the J gene TRBJ1-4; no clear D. V was clipped by 6 bases and J by 0 bases, with 15 bases between them. This CDR3 has 16 amino acids. The germline CDR1 and CDR2 sequences are SGHDT and YYEEEE.

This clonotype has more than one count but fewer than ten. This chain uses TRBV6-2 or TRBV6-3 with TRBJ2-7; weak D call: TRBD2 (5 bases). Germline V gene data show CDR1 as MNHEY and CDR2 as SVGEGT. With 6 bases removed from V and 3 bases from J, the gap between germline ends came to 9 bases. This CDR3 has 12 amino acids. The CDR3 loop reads CASREGGYEQYF. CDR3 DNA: TGTGCCAGCAGAGAAGGAGGCTACGAGCAGTACTTC.

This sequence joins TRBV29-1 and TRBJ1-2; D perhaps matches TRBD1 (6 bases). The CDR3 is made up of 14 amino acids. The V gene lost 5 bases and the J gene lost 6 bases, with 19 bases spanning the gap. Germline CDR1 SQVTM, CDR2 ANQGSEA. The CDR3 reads CSVNAQGINNGYTF. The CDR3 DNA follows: TGCAGCGTTAATGCTCAGGGGATCAACAATGGCTACACCTTC.

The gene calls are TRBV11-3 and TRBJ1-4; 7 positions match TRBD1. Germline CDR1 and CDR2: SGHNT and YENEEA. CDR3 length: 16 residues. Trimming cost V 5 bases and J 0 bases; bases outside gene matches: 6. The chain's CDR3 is CASSARQGSTNEKLFF. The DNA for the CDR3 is TGTGCCAGCAGCGCGAGACAGGGTTCAACTAATGAAAAACTGTTTTTT. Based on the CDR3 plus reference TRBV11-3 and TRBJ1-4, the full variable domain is EAGVVQSPRYKIIEKKQPVAFWCNPISGHNTLYWYLQNLGQGPELLIRYENEEAVDDSQLPKDRFSAERLKGVDSTLKIQPAELGDSAVYLCASSARQGSTNEKLFFGSGTQLSVL.

The CDR3 bases are TGTGCCAGCAGCCCGGACCCCGGGGCGGGAGAGACCCAGTACTTC. Its protein is CASSPDPGAGETQYF. This chain links TRBV11-3 with TRBJ2-5; D possibly matches TRBD1 or TRBD2 (5 bases each). V was shortened by 5 bases and J by 4 bases, with 17 bases between the two germline ends. Germline-derived CDR1 and CDR2 are SGHNT and YENEEA. The CDR3 has 15 amino acids.

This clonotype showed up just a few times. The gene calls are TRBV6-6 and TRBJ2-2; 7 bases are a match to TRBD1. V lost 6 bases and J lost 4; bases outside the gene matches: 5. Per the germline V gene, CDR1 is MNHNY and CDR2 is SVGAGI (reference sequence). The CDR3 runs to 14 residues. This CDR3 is CASSLGQFTGELFF. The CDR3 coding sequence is TGTGCCAGCAGCCTGGGACAGTTCACCGGGGAGCTGTTTTTT.

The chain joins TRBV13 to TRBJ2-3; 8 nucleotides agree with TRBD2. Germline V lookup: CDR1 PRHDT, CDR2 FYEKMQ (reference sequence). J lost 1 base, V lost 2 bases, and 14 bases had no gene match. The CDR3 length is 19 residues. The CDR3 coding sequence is TGTGCCAGCAGCTTATGGGCGAGCGGGAGATGGGAGGGCACAGATACGCAGTATTTT. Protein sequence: CASSLWASGRWEGTDTQYF.

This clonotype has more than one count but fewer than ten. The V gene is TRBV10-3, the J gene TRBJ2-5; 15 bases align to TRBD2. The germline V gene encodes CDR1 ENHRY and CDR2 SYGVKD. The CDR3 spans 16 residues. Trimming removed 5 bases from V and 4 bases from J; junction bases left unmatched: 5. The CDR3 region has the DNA TGTGCCATCAGTCGGACTAGCGGGGGGGTCCGAGAGACCCAGTACTTC. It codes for CAISRTSGGVRETQYF.

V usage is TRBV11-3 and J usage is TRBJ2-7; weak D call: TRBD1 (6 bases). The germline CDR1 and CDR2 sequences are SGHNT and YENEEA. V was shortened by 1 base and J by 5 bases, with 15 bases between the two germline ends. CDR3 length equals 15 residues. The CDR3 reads CASSLGGPGHNEQYF. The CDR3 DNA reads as TGTGCCAGCAGCTTAGGGGGCCCGGGACATAACGAGCAGTACTTC.

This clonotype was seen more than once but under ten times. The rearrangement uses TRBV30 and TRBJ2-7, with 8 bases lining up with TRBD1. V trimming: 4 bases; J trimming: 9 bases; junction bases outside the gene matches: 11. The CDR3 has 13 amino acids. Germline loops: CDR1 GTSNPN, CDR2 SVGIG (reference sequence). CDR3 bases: TGTGCCTGGACGACAGGGGCAGGCAGAGTGCAGTACTTC. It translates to CAWTTGAGRVQYF.

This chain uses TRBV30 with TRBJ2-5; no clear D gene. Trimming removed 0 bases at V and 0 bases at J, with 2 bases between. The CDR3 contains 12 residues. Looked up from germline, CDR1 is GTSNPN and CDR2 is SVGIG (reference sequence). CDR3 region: CAWSVDQETQYF. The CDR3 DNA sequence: TGTGCCTGGAGTGTAGACCAAGAGACCCAGTACTTC. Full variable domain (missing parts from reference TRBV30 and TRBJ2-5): SQTIHQWPATLVQPVGSPLSLECTVEGTSNPNLYWYRQAAGRGLQLLFYSVGIGQISSEVPQNLSASRPQDRQFILSSKKLLLSDSGFYLCAWSVDQETQYFGPGTRLLVL.

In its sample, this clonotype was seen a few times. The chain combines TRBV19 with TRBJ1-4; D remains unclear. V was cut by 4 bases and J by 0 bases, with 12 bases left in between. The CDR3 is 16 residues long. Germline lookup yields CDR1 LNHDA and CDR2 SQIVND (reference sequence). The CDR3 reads CASSTSVGSTNEKLFF. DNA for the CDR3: TGTGCCAGTAGTACTTCAGTGGGGTCAACTAATGAAAAACTGTTTTTT.

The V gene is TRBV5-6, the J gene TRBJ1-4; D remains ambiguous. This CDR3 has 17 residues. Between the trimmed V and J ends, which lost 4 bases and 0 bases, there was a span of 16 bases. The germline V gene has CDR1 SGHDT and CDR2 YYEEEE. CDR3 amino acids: CASSQEGIRSTNEKLFF. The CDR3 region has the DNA TGTGCCAGCAGCCAAGAAGGGATACGCTCAACTAATGAAAAACTGTTTTTT.